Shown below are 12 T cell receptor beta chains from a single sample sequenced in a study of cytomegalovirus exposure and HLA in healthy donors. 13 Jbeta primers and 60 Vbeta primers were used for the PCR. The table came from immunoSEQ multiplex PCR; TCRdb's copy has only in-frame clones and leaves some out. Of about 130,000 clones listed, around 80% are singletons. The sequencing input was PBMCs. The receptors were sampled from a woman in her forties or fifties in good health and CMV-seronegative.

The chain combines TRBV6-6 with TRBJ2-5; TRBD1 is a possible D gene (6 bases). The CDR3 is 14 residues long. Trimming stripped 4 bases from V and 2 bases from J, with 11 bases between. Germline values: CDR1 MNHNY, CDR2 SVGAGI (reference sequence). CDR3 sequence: CASSFGQTQETQYF. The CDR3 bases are TGTGCCAGCAGTTTCGGACAGACGCAAGAGACCCAGTACTTC.

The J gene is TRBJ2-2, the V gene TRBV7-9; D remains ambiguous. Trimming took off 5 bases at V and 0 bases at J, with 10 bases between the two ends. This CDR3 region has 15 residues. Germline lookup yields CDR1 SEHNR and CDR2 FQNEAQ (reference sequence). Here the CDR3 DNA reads TGTGCCAGCAGCCCCGGAACAGCGAACACCGGGGAGCTGTTTTTT. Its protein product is CASSPGTANTGELFF.

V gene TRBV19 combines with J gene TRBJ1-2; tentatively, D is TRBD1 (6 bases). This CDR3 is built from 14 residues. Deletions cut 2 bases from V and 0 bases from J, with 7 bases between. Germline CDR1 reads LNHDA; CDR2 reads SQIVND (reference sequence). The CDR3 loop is CASSIQGTNYGYTF. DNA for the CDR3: TGTGCCAGTAGTATACAGGGGACTAACTATGGCTACACCTTC. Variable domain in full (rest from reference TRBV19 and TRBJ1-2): DGGITQSPKYLFRKEGQNVTLSCEQNLNHDAMYWYRQDPGQGLRLIYYSQIVNDFQKGDIAEGYSVSREKKESFPLTVTSAQKNPTAFYLCASSIQGTNYGYTFGSGTRLTVV.

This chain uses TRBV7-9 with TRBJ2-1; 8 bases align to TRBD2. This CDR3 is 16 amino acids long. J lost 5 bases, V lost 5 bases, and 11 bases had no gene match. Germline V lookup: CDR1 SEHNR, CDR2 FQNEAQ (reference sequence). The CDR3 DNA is TGTGCCAGCAGCCCTGGGGCGGGACTAGGTAACAATGAGCAGTTCTTC. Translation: CASSPGAGLGNNEQFF.

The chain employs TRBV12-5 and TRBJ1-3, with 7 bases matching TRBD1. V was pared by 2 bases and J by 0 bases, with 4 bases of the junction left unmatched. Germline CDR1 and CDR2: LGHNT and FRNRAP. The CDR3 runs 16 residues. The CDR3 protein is CASGLPGGSSGNTIYF. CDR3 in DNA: TGTGCTAGTGGTTTGCCAGGGGGGAGCTCTGGAAACACCATATATTTT.

The CDR3 region is CAISELVGTDTQYF. CDR3 in DNA: TGTGCCATCAGTGAGTTAGTGGGCACAGATACGCAGTATTTT. The chain has TRBV10-3 and TRBJ2-3; D is ambiguous. The V end was cut by 1 base, the J end by 1 base, with 6 bases between. The germline gives CDR1 ENHRY, CDR2 SYGVKD. The CDR3 has 14 residues.

The CDR3 region is CASSREGERVGNTIYF. In DNA form, the CDR3 reads TGCGCCAGCAGCAGGGAAGGGGAAAGAGTCGGAAACACCATATATTTT. The chain combines TRBV5-1 with TRBJ1-3, with D possibly being TRBD1 (5 bases). The CDR3 is 16 residues long. Trimming pared 4 bases from V and 4 bases from J, leaving 18 bases between. Germline values: CDR1 SGHRS, CDR2 YFSETQ.

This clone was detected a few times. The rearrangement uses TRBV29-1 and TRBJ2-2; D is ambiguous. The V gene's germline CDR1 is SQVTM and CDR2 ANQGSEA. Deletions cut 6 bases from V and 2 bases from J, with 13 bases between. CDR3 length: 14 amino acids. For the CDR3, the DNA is TGCAGCGTAAAAAGAAAGCCAAACACCGGGGAGCTGTTTTTT. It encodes CSVKRKPNTGELFF.

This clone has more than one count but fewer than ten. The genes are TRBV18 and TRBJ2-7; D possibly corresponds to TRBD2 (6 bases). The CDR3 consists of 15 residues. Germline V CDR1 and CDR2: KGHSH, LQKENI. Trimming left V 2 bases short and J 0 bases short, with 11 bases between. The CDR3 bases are TGTGCCAGCTCACCAGGGGCGGGATCCTCCTACGAGCAGTACTTC. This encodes CASSPGAGSSYEQYF.

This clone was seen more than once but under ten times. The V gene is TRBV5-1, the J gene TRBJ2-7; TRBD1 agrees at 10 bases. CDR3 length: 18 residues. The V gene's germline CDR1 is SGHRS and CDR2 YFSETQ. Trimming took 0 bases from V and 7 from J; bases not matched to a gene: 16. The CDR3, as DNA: TGCGCCAGCAGCTTGGCCCTGGGGGGACAGGGGACCCCTAAGGAGCAGTACTTC. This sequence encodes CASSLALGGQGTPKEQYF. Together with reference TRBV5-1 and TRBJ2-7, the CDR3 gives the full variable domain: KAGVTQTPRYLIKTRGQQVTLSCSPISGHRSVSWYQQTPGQGLQFLFEYFSETQRNKGNFPGRFSGRQFSNSRSEMNVSTLELGDSALYLCASSLALGGQGTPKEQYFGPGTRLTVT.

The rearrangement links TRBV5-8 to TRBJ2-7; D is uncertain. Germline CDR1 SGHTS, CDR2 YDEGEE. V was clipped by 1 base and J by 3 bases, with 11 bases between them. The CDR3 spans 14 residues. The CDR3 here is CASSLSQTFYEQYV. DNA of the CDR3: TGTGCCAGCAGCTTGTCGCAGACTTTCTACGAGCAGTACGTC.

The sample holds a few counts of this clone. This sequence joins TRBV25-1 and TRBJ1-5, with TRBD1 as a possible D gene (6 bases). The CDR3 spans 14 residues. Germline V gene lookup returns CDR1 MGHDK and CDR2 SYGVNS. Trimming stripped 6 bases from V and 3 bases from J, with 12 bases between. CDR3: CASRETGTNQPQHF. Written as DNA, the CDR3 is TGTGCCAGCAGAGAAACAGGGACCAATCAGCCCCAGCATTTT.